This section outlines one TCR beta chain sequence together with its context. The CDR3 is 17 residues long. Trimming took off 4 bases at V and 0 bases at J, with 17 bases between the two ends. Germline V gene sequence: CDR1 SGHRS, CDR2 YFSETQ. Ages ranged from about 18 to 89 years, with residence in about 23 US areas. How the authors handled the data: Amplification of reference gene primers provided the estimated nucleated cell counts. Using immunoSEQ multiplex PCR, the repertoire was profiled, and TCRdb retains in-frame clones only, with some absent. The V and J calls and the clone size are those of that table, but D and trimming were determined from the DNA. The data show 350,000 to 400,000 clones, 90% to 95% seen once. The sample originates from a study of blood T cell repertoires in COVID-19.

Material for sequencing was PBMCs or T cells enriched from blood (not recorded which). This TCR came from a woman aged 35 to 49 who had been exposed to COVID-19. This chain uses TRBV5-1 with TRBJ2-4, with D maybe TRBD2 (7 bases). CDR3 region: CASSQPGEGVAKNIQYF. The CDR3 DNA reads as TGCGCCAGCAGCCAACCTGGGGAGGGGGTAGCCAAAAACATTCAGTACTTC.